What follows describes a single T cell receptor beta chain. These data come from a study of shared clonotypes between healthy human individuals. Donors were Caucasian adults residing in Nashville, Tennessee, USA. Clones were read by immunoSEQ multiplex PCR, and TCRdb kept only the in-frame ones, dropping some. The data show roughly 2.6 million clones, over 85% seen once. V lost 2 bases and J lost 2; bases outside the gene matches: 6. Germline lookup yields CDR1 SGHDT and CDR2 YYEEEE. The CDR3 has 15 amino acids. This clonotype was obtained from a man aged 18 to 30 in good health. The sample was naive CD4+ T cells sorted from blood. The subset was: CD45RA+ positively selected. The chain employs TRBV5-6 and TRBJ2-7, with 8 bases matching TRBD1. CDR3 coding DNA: TGTGCCAGCAGCTTTCCGACAGGGGAAACCTACGAGCAGTACTTC. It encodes CASSFPTGETYEQYF.